Here is one TCR beta chain with its context. The antigen remains unidentified. The CDR3 runs 16 residues. Germline CDR1 reads SGHAT; CDR2 reads FQNNGV. V lost 1 base, J lost 6 bases, and 9 bases stayed unmatched. The sample comes from a study of cytomegalovirus exposure and HLA in healthy donors. The PCR contained 60 Vbeta and 13 Jbeta primers. Profiled with immunoSEQ multiplex PCR; TCRdb holds only in-frame clones, not every one. The table shows tens of thousands of clones, with around nine tenths occurring only once. Findings and limits, study-wide: In an earlier analysis, in some 500 donors, most V segments appeared productive either ~90% or ~30% of the time. TCR beta chains numbering under 200 were designated cytomegalovirus-associated. Rare sequences made up most TCRs, while some public TCRs were found in many donors.

The sequencing input was PBMCs. The rearrangement joins TRBV11-2 to TRBJ2-3; 8 nucleotides agree with TRBD2. The receptor comes from a boy aged 10-17 years in good health and CMV-seronegative. The CDR3 DNA sequence: TGTGCCAGCAGCTTAGGGCTTGCGGGGGGTCAGGATACGCAGTATTTT. Protein sequence: CASSLGLAGGQDTQYF.